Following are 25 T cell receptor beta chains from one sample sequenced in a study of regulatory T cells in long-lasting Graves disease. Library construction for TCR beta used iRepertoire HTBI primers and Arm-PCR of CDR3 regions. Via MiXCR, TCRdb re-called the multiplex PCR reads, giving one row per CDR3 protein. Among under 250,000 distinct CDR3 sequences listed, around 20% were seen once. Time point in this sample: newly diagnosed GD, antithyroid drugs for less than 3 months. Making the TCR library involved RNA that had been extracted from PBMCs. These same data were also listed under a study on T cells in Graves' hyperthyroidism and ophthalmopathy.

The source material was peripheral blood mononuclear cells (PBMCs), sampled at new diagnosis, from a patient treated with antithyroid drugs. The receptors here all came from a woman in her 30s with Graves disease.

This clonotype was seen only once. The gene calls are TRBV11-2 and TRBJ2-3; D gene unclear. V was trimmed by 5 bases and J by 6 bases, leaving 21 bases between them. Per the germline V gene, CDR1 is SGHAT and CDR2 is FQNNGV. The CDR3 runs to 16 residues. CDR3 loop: CASSRIHGSVGDTQYF. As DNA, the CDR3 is TGTGCCAGCAGCCGAATCCACGGCAGCGTGGGCGATACGCAGTATTTT.

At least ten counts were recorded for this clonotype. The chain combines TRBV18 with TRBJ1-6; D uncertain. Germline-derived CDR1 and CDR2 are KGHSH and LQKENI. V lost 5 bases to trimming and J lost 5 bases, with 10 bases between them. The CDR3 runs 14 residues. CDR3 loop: CASSTDGNNSPLHF. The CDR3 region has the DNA TGTGCCAGCTCAACCGACGGCAATAATTCACCCCTCCACTTT.

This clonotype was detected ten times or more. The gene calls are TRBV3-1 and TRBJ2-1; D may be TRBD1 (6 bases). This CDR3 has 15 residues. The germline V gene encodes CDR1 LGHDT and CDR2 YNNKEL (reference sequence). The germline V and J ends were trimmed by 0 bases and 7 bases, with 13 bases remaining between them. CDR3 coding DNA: TGTGCCAGCAGCCAAGAGGGTACAGGGAGAAATGAGCAGTTCTTC. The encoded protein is CASSQEGTGRNEQFF.

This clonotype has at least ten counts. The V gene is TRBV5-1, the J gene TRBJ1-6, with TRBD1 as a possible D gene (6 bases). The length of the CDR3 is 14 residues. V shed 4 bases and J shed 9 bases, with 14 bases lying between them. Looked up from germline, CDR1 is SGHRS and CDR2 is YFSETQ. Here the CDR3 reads CASSSGQHGSPLHF. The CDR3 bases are TGCGCCAGCAGCAGTGGACAGCACGGTTCACCCCTCCACTTT.

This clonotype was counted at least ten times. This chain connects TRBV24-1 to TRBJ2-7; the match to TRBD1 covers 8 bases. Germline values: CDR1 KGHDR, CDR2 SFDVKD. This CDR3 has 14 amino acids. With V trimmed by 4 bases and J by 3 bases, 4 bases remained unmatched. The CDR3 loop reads CATSDSGTGYEQYF. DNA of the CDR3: TGTGCCACCAGTGACTCCGGGACAGGCTACGAGCAGTACTTC.

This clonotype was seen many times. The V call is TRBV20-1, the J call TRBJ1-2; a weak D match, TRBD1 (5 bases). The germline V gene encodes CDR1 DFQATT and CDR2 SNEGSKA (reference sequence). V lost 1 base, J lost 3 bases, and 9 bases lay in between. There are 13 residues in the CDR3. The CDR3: CSARGVRDYGYTF. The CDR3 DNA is TGCAGTGCTAGAGGTGTCAGGGACTATGGCTACACCTTC.

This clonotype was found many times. DNA for the CDR3: TGTGCCAGCAGCTTGTCGACCGGGACAGGGGGCTCCTACGAGCAGTACTTC. This translates into CASSLSTGTGGSYEQYF. V is TRBV5-6 and J is TRBJ2-7; TRBD1 matches 11 bases. The CDR3 is 17 residues long. The V and J ends lost 1 base and 0 bases, in that order; junction bases with no gene match: 6. Germline assignment: CDR1 SGHDT and CDR2 YYEEEE.

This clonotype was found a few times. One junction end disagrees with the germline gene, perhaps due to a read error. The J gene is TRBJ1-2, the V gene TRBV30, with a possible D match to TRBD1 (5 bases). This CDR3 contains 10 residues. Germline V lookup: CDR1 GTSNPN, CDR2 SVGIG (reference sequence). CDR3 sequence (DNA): TGTTCCTGGGGGGGGAGAGGCTACACCTTC. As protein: CSWGGRGYTF.

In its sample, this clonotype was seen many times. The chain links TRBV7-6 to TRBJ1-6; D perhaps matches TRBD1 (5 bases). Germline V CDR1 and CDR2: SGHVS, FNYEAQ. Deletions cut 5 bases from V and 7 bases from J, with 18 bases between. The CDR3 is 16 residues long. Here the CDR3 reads CASSPRAGLYNSPLHF. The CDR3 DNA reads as TGTGCCAGCAGCCCCCGGGCAGGGCTATACAATTCACCCCTCCACTTT.

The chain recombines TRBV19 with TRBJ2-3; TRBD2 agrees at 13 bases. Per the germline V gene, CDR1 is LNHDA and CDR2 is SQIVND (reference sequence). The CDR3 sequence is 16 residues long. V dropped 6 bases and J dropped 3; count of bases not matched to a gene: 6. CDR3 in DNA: TGTGCCAGTAGCGAAGGACTAGCGGGGGTAACAGATACGCAGTATTTT. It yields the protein CASSEGLAGVTDTQYF.

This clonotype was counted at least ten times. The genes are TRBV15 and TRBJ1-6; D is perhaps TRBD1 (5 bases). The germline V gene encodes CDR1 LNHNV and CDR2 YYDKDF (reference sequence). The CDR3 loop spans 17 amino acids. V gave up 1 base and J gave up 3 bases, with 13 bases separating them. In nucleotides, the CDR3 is TGTGCCACCAGCAGAGTGGGGCAGGCCAACTATAATTCACCCCTCCACTTT. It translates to CATSRVGQANYNSPLHF.

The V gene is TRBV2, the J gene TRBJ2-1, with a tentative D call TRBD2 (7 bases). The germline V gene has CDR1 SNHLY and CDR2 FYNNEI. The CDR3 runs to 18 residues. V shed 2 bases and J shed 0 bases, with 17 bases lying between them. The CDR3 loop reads CASSEPPGGQTSYNEQFF. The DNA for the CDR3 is TGTGCCAGCAGTGAACCCCCCGGGGGGCAGACCTCCTACAATGAGCAGTTCTTC.

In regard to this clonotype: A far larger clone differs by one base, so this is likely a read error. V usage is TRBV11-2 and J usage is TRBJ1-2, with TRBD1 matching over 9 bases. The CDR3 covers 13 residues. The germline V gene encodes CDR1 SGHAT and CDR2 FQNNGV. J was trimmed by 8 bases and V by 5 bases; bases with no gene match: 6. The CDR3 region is CASSPPDRGGYTF. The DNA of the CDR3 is TGTGCCAGCAGCCCTCCGGACAGGGGCGGCTACACCTTC.

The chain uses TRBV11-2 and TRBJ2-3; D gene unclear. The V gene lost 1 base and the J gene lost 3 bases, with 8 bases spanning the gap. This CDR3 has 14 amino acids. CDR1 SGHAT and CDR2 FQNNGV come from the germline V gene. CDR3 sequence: CASSLGHGTDTQYF. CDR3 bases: TGTGCCAGCAGCTTAGGTCATGGGACAGATACGCAGTATTTT.

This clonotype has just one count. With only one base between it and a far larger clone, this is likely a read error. CDR3 nucleotides: TGTGCCAGCAGCCAAAAGACCCAGTTCTTC. It translates to CASSQKTQFF. The chain links TRBV11-2 to TRBJ2-1; D remains ambiguous. The germline V gene has CDR1 SGHAT and CDR2 FQNNGV. The CDR3 runs to 10 residues. The V gene lost 5 bases and the J gene lost 13 bases, with 9 bases spanning the gap. Together with reference TRBV11-2 and TRBJ2-1, the CDR3 gives the full variable domain: EAGVAQSPRYKIIEKRQSVAFWCNPISGHATLYWYQQILGQGPKLLIQFQNNGVVDDSQLPKDRFSAERLKGVDSTLKIQPAKLEDSAVYLCASSQKTQFFGPGTRLTVL.

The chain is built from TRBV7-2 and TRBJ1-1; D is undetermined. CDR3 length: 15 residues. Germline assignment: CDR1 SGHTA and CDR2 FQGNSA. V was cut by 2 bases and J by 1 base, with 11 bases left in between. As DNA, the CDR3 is TGTGCCAGCAGCTTATATTATGGGCAGAACACTGAAGCTTTCTTT. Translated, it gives CASSLYYGQNTEAFF. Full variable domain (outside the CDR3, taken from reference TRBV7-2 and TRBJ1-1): GAGVSQSPSNKVTEKGKDVELRCDPISGHTALYWYRQSLGQGLEFLIYFQGNSAPDKSGLPSDRFSAERTGGSVSTLTIQRTQQEDSAVYLCASSLYYGQNTEAFFGQGTRLTVV.

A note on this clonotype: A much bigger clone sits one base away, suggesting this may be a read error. CDR3 residues: CASREAGVNEQLF. The DNA for the CDR3 is TGTGCCAGCAGAGAGGCAGGGGTCAATGAGCAGCTCTTC. The V and J genes are TRBV28 and TRBJ2-1; D might be TRBD1 (6 bases). CDR3 length equals 13 residues. Germline V CDR1 and CDR2: MDHEN, SYDVKM.

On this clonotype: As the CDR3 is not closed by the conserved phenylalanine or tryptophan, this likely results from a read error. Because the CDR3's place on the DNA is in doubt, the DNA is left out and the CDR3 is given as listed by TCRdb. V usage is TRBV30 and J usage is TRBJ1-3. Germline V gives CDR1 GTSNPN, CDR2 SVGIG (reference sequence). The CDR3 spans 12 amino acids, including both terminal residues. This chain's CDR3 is CACQGPGNTIHC.

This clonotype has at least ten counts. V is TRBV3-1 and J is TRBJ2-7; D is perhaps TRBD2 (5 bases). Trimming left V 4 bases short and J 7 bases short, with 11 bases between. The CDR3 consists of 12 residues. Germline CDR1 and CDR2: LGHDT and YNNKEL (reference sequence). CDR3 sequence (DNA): TGTGCCAGCAGCCGTTCCCCGGGAGAGCAGTACTTC. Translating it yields CASSRSPGEQYF.

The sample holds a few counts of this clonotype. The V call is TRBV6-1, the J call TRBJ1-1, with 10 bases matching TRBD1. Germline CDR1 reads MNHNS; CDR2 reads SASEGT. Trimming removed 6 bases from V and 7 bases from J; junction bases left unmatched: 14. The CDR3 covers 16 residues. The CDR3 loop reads CASREHGTGEFIEAFF. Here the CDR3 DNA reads TGTGCCAGCAGAGAACACGGGACAGGGGAATTCATTGAAGCTTTCTTT.

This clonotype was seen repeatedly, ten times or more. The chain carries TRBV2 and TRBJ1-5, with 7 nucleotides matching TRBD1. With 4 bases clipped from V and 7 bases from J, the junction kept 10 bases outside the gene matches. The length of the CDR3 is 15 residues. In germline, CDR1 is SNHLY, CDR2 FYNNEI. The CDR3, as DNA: TGTGCCAGCAGTGCCCGGACAGGCCAGGAGCAGCCCCAGCATTTT. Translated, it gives CASSARTGQEQPQHF.

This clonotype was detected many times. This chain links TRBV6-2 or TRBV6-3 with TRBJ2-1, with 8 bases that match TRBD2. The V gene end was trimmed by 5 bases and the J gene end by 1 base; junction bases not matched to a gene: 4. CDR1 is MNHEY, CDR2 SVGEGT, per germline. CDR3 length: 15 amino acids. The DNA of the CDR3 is TGTGCCAGCAGTGGAGCGGGGGATTCCTACAATGAGCAGTTCTTC. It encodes CASSGAGDSYNEQFF.

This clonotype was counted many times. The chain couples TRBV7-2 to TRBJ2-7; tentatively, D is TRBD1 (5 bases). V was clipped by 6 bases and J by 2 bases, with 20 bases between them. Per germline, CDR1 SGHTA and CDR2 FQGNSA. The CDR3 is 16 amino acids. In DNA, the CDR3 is TGTGCCAGCAGTTGGGGCGTGGAGATCATCACCTACGAGCAGTACTTC. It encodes CASSWGVEIITYEQYF.

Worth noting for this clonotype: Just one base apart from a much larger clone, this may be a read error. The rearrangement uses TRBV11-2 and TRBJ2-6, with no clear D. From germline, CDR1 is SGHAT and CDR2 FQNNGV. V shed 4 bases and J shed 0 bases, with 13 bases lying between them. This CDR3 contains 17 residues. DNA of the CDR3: TGTGCCAGCAGCTCCCCGGGTGGTAGCTCTGGGGCCAACGTCCTGACTTTC. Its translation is CASSSPGGSSGANVLTF.

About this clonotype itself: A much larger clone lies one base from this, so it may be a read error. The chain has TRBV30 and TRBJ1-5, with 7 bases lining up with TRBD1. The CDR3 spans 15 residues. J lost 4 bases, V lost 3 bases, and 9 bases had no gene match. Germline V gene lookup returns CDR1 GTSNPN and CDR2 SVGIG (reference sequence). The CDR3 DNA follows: TGTGCCTGGAGAGGGGGAGGGGGCGATAATCAGCCCCAGCATTTT. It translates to CAWRGGGGDNQPQHF.